The 9 T cell receptor beta chains listed next were all sequenced from one sample in a study of blood T cell repertoires in COVID-19. Sequencing used immunoSEQ multiplex PCR; TCRdb keeps in-frame clones, though not all of them. The sample lists roughly 83,000 clones, more than 70% occurring once. Sequencing was carried out using peripheral blood. The receptor set was obtained from a man between 50 and 59 years old with active COVID-19.

This chain connects TRBV5-4 to TRBJ2-7, with 10 bases that match TRBD2. This CDR3 has 14 residues. Germline assignment: CDR1 SGHNT and CDR2 YYREEE (reference sequence). V was pared by 2 bases and J by 7 bases, with 6 bases of the junction left unmatched. The CDR3 region has the DNA TGTGCCAGCAGCTTTCCAGCGGGGGGGCGAGAGCAGTACTTC. Residues: CASSFPAGGREQYF. The entire variable domain, with the rest obtained from reference TRBV5-4 and TRBJ2-7, is as follows: ETGVTQSPTHLIKTRGQQVTLRCSSQSGHNTVSWYQQALGQGPQFIFQYYREEENGRGNFPPRFSGLQFPNYSSELNVNALELDDSALYLCASSFPAGGREQYFGPGTRLTVT.

The genes are TRBV9 and TRBJ2-7; D is possibly TRBD2 (6 bases). This CDR3 has 15 residues. Per the germline V gene, CDR1 is SGDLS and CDR2 is YYNGEE. V was clipped by 2 bases and J by 0 bases, with 12 bases between them. The CDR3 sequence: CASSVTAGTSYEQYF. DNA for the CDR3: TGTGCCAGCAGCGTTACGGCGGGGACCTCCTACGAGCAGTACTTC.

This chain joins TRBV7-2 and TRBJ1-1, with no clear D. The CDR3 extends over 14 amino acids. Deletions cut 3 bases from V and 4 bases from J, with 12 bases between. Germline values: CDR1 SGHTA, CDR2 FQGNSA. This CDR3 reads CASSFLPGGTEAFF. The CDR3 nucleotides are TGTGCCAGCAGCTTCCTCCCTGGCGGCACTGAAGCTTTCTTT.

The chain recombines TRBV24-1 with TRBJ2-7; no clear D gene. The CDR3 consists of 13 residues. Germline CDR1 and CDR2: KGHDR and SFDVKD. The V end was cut by 0 bases, the J end by 6 bases, with 8 bases between. CDR3 coding DNA: TGTGCCACCAGTGATTTGATACAGACCGAGCAGTACTTC. Translation gives CATSDLIQTEQYF.

The chain employs TRBV27 and TRBJ2-2; 8 positions match TRBD1. Germline V gene lookup returns CDR1 MNHEY and CDR2 SMNVEV (reference sequence). The CDR3 length is 13 residues. CDR3 sequence reads: CGRGQAGTGELFF. The CDR3 coding sequence is TGTGGCAGGGGGCAAGCGGGTACCGGGGAGCTGTTTTTT.

This chain uses TRBV5-4 with TRBJ1-2, with no clear D. In germline, CDR1 is SGHNT, CDR2 YYREEE (reference sequence). Trimming cost V 0 bases and J 9 bases, with 18 bases left between them. This CDR3 is built from 15 residues. Written as DNA, the CDR3 is TGTGCCAGCAGCTTGGATGTTTCGGGGAGTGGCAGCTACACCTTC. It specifies CASSLDVSGSGSYTF.

The chain employs TRBV9 and TRBJ2-1, with D maybe TRBD2 (5 bases). The length of the CDR3 is 16 residues. The V gene's germline CDR1 is SGDLS and CDR2 YYNGEE. V was pared by 4 bases and J by 0 bases, with 14 bases between. The CDR3 spells CASSKEDHVSYNEQFF. The CDR3 DNA sequence: TGTGCCAGCAGCAAGGAGGACCACGTCTCCTACAATGAGCAGTTCTTC.

Notes on this clone: The germline gene is not matched at one end of the junction; a read error may be the cause. V gene TRBV28 combines with J gene TRBJ1-1, with unresolved D. Looked up from germline, CDR1 is MDHEN and CDR2 is SYDVKM. This CDR3 has 10 amino acids. DNA for the CDR3: TGCACAGCGGGGAACACTGAAGCTTTCTTT. Protein product: CTAGNTEAFF.

The chain recombines TRBV4-2 with TRBJ2-3; tentatively, D is TRBD1 (5 bases). The CDR3 length is 14 residues. From germline, CDR1 is LGHNA and CDR2 YNFKEQ. V shed 4 bases and J shed 1 base, with 9 bases lying between them. In nucleotides, the CDR3 is TGTGCCAGCAGCCCACCGACAGGCACAGATACGCAGTATTTT. As protein: CASSPPTGTDTQYF.